Each of the 23 T cell receptor beta chains below was sequenced from the same sample in a study of response to subunit inactivated influenza vaccine. TCRdb redid the calling of the RT-PCR reads with MiXCR, one entry per CDR3 protein. Of under 550,000 distinct CDR3 sequences listed, about 8% are singletons. The source was PBMCs from blood, collected 23 to 25 months after vaccination. These receptors came from a man between 50 and 75 years old who received an inactivated influenza vaccine.

This clonotype was seen a few times. The gene calls are TRBV5-4 and TRBJ2-2; D is ambiguous. The V gene's germline CDR1 is SGHNT and CDR2 YYREEE (reference sequence). V was shortened by 0 bases and J by 1 base, with 10 bases between the two germline ends. This CDR3 is 16 amino acids long. The CDR3 DNA sequence: TGTGCCAGCAGCTTGGCCCCCTGGGAGAACACCGGGGAGCTGTTTTTT. Encoded protein: CASSLAPWENTGELFF.

This chain joins TRBV7-9 and TRBJ2-7, with TRBD2 matching 8 bases. The CDR3 runs 15 residues. With V trimmed by 5 bases and J by 5 bases, 11 bases remained unmatched. Germline V gene sequence: CDR1 SEHNR, CDR2 FQNEAQ (reference sequence). CDR3 nucleotide sequence: TGTGCCAGCAGCCCCAGGGGAGCGGGGGCTAACGAGCAGTACTTC. Its translation: CASSPRGAGANEQYF.

This clonotype was counted at least ten times. V gene TRBV29-1 combines with J gene TRBJ2-1; 11 bases line up with TRBD2. The CDR3 is 17 residues long. V shed 0 bases, J shed 4 bases, and the junction held 8 bases outside the gene matches. CDR1 and CDR2 (germline): SQVTM, ANQGSEA. CDR3 region: CSVEDGLAGGLYNEQFF. The CDR3 nucleotides read TGCAGCGTTGAAGATGGGCTAGCGGGAGGTCTTTACAATGAGCAGTTCTTC.

This chain uses TRBV7-2 with TRBJ2-1, with TRBD2 matching 14 bases. CDR1 is SGHTA, CDR2 FQGNSA, per germline. J lost 9 bases, V lost 6 bases, and 10 bases had no gene match. The CDR3 sequence is 16 residues long. CDR3 in DNA: TGTGCCAGCAGACTGATGGGGACTAGCGGGAGTGGTGAGCAGTTCTTC. This gives the protein CASRLMGTSGSGEQFF. Variable domain in full (rest from reference TRBV7-2 and TRBJ2-1): GAGVSQSPSNKVTEKGKDVELRCDPISGHTALYWYRQSLGQGLEFLIYFQGNSAPDKSGLPSDRFSAERTGGSVSTLTIQRTQQEDSAVYLCASRLMGTSGSGEQFFGPGTRLTVL.

This chain joins TRBV6-5 and TRBJ1-3; TRBD1 matches at 7 bases. The trim removed 2 bases at V and 2 bases at J, leaving 3 bases unmatched. Germline V gene data show CDR1 as MNHEY and CDR2 as SVGAGI. The CDR3 totals 15 residues. The CDR3 protein is CASSYNRGPGNTIYF. As DNA, the CDR3 is TGTGCCAGCAGTTACAATAGGGGGCCTGGAAACACCATATATTTT.

In the case of this clonotype: This could be a read error, since a much larger clone is one nucleotide away. Here the CDR3 reads CIAPSQDFYGYTF. In DNA form, the CDR3 reads TGCATTGCCCCCTCGCAGGATTTCTATGGCTACACCTTC. The gene calls are TRBV20-1 and TRBJ1-2; D uncertain. Germline V CDR1 and CDR2: DFQATT, SNEGSKA (reference sequence). This CDR3 has 13 residues.

This clonotype was counted at least ten times. V and J are TRBV5-1 and TRBJ2-7; the D gene is possibly TRBD1 (6 bases). With 0 bases removed from V and 5 bases from J, the gap between germline ends came to 12 bases. The CDR3 runs to 14 residues. CDR1 is SGHRS, CDR2 YFSETQ, per germline. The CDR3 sequence is CASSLEQGENEQYF. CDR3 nucleotides: TGCGCCAGCAGCTTGGAACAGGGCGAGAACGAGCAGTACTTC.

This clonotype was observed at least ten times. The chain links TRBV12-3 or TRBV12-4 to TRBJ1-2; D unclear. CDR3 length: 12 amino acids. Trimming took off 4 bases at V and 5 bases at J, with 8 bases between the two ends. CDR3 nucleotide sequence: TGTGCCAGCAGTTATATGGGGTATGGCTACACCTTC. Its translation: CASSYMGYGYTF.

This clonotype was detected many times. V usage is TRBV20-1 and J usage is TRBJ2-3; tentative D call: TRBD2 (5 bases). The CDR3 consists of 12 residues. V was clipped by 6 bases and J by 6 bases, with 13 bases between them. Germline CDR1 reads DFQATT; CDR2 reads SNEGSKA (reference sequence). The CDR3 DNA is TGCAGTGCAACGCGACGCGGGGATACGCAGTATTTT. It yields the protein CSATRRGDTQYF.

This clonotype occurred a few times. This chain uses TRBV29-1 with TRBJ2-2, with D possibly matching TRBD2 (5 bases). Trimming cost V 3 bases and J 1 base, with 9 bases left between them. Germline CDR1 reads SQVTM; CDR2 reads ANQGSEA. This CDR3 comprises 14 residues. The CDR3 spells CSVEKGRNTGELFF. The CDR3, as DNA: TGCAGCGTTGAGAAAGGGAGGAACACCGGGGAGCTGTTTTTT.

In this sample, this clonotype turned up a few times. A clone one base away is much larger, so this may be a read error. The chain has TRBV12-3 or TRBV12-4 and TRBJ1-5; tentative D call: TRBD1 (5 bases). The CDR3 loop spans 12 amino acids. The CDR3 sequence: CGRGLDIHPQHF. For the CDR3, the DNA is TGTGGGAGGGGATTAGATATTCACCCCCAGCATTTT.

This clonotype has a handful of counts. This chain uses TRBV19 with TRBJ2-6; 11 bases agree with TRBD1. The V and J ends lost 2 bases and 0 bases, in that order; junction bases with no gene match: 12. The V gene's germline CDR1 is LNHDA and CDR2 SQIVND (reference sequence). This CDR3 region has 21 residues. The CDR3 nucleotides read TGTGCCAGTAGTATACAGGGGACAGGGGGTATGATAAGCTCTGGGGCCAACGTCCTGACTTTC. As protein: CASSIQGTGGMISSGANVLTF. Based on the CDR3 plus reference TRBV19 and TRBJ2-6, the full variable domain is DGGITQSPKYLFRKEGQNVTLSCEQNLNHDAMYWYRQDPGQGLRLIYYSQIVNDFQKGDIAEGYSVSREKKESFPLTVTSAQKNPTAFYLCASSIQGTGGMISSGANVLTFGAGSRLTVL.

This clonotype was observed at least ten times. The V call is TRBV4-1, the J call TRBJ2-7, with 9 bases that match TRBD1. CDR1 is MGHRA and CDR2 is YSYEKL in the germline V gene. The trim removed 1 base at V and 4 bases at J, leaving 5 bases unmatched. There are 15 residues in the CDR3. CDR3 sequence: CASSQVHRGQYEQYF. The CDR3 bases are TGCGCCAGCAGCCAAGTACACAGGGGGCAATACGAGCAGTACTTC.

The genes are TRBV15 and TRBJ2-7; a possible D gene is TRBD1 (6 bases). V was pared by 0 bases and J by 2 bases, with 8 bases between. The CDR3 runs 14 residues. CDR1 is LNHNV and CDR2 is YYDKDF in the germline V gene (reference sequence). The CDR3 nucleotides are TGTGCCACCAGCAGAGATACAGGGCCCTACGAGCAGTACTTC. Its translation is CATSRDTGPYEQYF.

In DNA form, the CDR3 reads TGCGCCAGCAGCCCAGACAGGACTAACTATGGCTACACCTTC. Translation: CASSPDRTNYGYTF. V is TRBV5-1 and J is TRBJ1-2, with a tentative D call TRBD1 (6 bases). The CDR3 covers 14 residues. V was pared by 4 bases and J by 0 bases, with 10 bases between. Germline lookup yields CDR1 SGHRS and CDR2 YFSETQ.

In this sample, this clonotype turned up many times. The rearrangement joins TRBV12-3 or TRBV12-4 to TRBJ2-7, with D hard to call. V was shortened by 2 bases and J by 2 bases, with 13 bases between the two germline ends. There are 15 residues in the CDR3. As DNA, the CDR3 is TGTGCCAGCAGTTTAAGGAGATTGCTAACCTACGAGCAGTACTTC. It encodes CASSLRRLLTYEQYF.

This clonotype was seen only a few times. This chain connects TRBV12-3 or TRBV12-4 to TRBJ2-2; D ambiguous. The CDR3 covers 14 residues. Trimming left V 1 base short and J 4 bases short, with 7 bases between. The CDR3 bases are TGTGCCAGCAGTTTAGATGGCGTCACCGGGGAGCTGTTTTTT. This sequence encodes CASSLDGVTGELFF.

The chain joins TRBV7-2 to TRBJ2-6; D is possibly TRBD1 (5 bases). The CDR3 has 16 amino acids. Germline CDR1 reads SGHTA; CDR2 reads FQGNSA. V was shortened by 1 base and J by 4 bases, with 11 bases between the two germline ends. CDR3 DNA sequence: TGTGCCAGCAGCTTAGTTAGGGGAAGGGGGGCCAACGTCCTGACTTTC. Protein sequence: CASSLVRGRGANVLTF.

V usage is TRBV21-1 and J usage is TRBJ1-2. TRBV21-1 is flagged as a pseudogene. The CDR3 consists of 16 residues. The CDR3 reads CASSSDGQALGYGYTF. DNA of the CDR3: TGTGCCAGCAGCTCTGATGGGCAGGCTCTTGGCTATGGCTACACCTTC.

This clonotype has a handful of counts. The CDR3 loop is CASSRLDVSNEQFF. CDR3 coding DNA: TGCGCCAGCAGCCGATTGGACGTCTCCAATGAGCAGTTCTTC. The rearrangement joins TRBV4-3 to TRBJ2-1; D is unresolved. The germline gives CDR1 LGHNA, CDR2 YSLEER. V dropped 4 bases and J dropped 6 bases, with 13 bases sitting between them. The CDR3 totals 14 residues.

This clonotype was seen at least ten times. V and J are TRBV4-1 and TRBJ1-2, with a possible D match to TRBD1 (6 bases). The CDR3 totals 15 residues. Germline CDR1 and CDR2: MGHRA and YSYEKL. The V end was cut by 0 bases, the J end by 4 bases, with 12 bases between. Here the CDR3 DNA reads TGCGCCAGCAGCCAAGATCCAGGGGCGAGCTATGGCTACACCTTC. It yields the protein CASSQDPGASYGYTF.

Many counts were recorded for this clonotype. The chain uses TRBV7-2 and TRBJ2-1; perhaps TRBD2 as D (6 bases). The V gene lost 5 bases and the J gene lost 8 bases, with 13 bases spanning the gap. Germline V gene data show CDR1 as SGHTA and CDR2 as FQGNSA. The CDR3 loop spans 13 amino acids. The CDR3 loop reads CASSQTRRDEQFF. DNA of the CDR3: TGTGCCAGCAGCCAGACTAGGAGGGATGAGCAGTTCTTC.

The chain has TRBV27 and TRBJ2-7; D unresolved. The CDR3 is 13 amino acids. With 2 bases removed from V and 2 bases from J, the gap between germline ends came to 7 bases. Germline V lookup: CDR1 MNHEY, CDR2 SMNVEV (reference sequence). Here the CDR3 reads CASSLREAYEQYF. The CDR3 nucleotides are TGTGCCAGCAGTTTACGCGAGGCCTACGAGCAGTACTTC.